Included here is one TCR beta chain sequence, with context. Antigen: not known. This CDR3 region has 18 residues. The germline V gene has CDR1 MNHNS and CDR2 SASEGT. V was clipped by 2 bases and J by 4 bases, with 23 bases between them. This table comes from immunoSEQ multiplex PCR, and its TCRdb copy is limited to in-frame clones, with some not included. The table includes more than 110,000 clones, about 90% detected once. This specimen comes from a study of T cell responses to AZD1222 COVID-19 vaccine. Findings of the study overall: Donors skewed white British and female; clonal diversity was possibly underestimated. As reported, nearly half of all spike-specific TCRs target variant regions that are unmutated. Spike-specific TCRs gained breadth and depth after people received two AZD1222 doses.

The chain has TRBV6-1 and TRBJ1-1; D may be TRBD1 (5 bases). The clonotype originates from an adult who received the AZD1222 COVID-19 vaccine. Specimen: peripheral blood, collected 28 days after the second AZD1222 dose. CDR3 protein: CASSEKVQAGAESTEAFF. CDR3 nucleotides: TGTGCCAGCAGTGAAAAGGTCCAGGCTGGGGCAGAGAGCACTGAAGCTTTCTTT.